Following are 18 T cell receptor beta chains from one sample sequenced in a study of cytomegalovirus exposure and HLA in healthy donors. 13 Jbeta primers and 60 Vbeta primers were used for the PCR. Measured with immunoSEQ multiplex PCR; TCRdb has only the in-frame clones, and not every one. The repertoire holds hundreds of thousands of clones, with approximately 79% as singletons. Specimen: PBMCs. Receptor source: a girl aged 2 to 9 in good health and CMV-seronegative.

This sequence joins TRBV6-5 and TRBJ1-1; tentatively, D is TRBD1 (6 bases). Trimming cost V 7 bases and J 10 bases, with 25 bases left between them. Germline loops: CDR1 MNHEY, CDR2 SVGAGI. CDR3 length equals 15 residues. CDR3 loop: CASTGGGCSRGAAFF. Written as DNA, the CDR3 is TGTGCCAGCACCGGGGGGGGTTGCTCCAGGGGCGCAGCTTTCTTT.

This chain connects TRBV7-8 to TRBJ2-1; TRBD2 matches 9 bases. After removal of 1 base from V and 5 bases from J, the junction contained 9 bases not matched to a gene. Germline V gene data show CDR1 as SGHVS and CDR2 as FQNEAQ. The CDR3 is 17 amino acids. CDR3 amino acids: CASSLVASASGDNEQFF. Here the CDR3 DNA reads TGTGCCAGCAGCTTAGTAGCTTCGGCTAGCGGGGACAATGAGCAGTTCTTC.

The rearrangement joins TRBV6-6 to TRBJ2-2, with 9 bases aligning to TRBD1. Germline CDR1 MNHNY, CDR2 SVGAGI (reference sequence). V lost 6 bases, J lost 0 bases, and 5 bases stayed unmatched. The CDR3 is made up of 16 amino acids. DNA for the CDR3: TGTGCCAGCAGCCGAACAGGGGGCGCGAACACCGGGGAGCTGTTTTTT. Translated, it gives CASSRTGGANTGELFF.

The table lists this clone with a count of one. V and J are TRBV6-4 and TRBJ1-2; TRBD1 agrees at 10 bases. The germline CDR1 and CDR2 sequences are MRHNA and SNTAGT. The V and J ends lost 1 base and 5 bases, in that order; junction bases with no gene match: 4. The CDR3 consists of 15 residues. This chain's CDR3 is CASSDFPGQGYGYTF. The CDR3 DNA follows: TGTGCCAGCAGTGACTTCCCGGGACAGGGGTATGGCTACACCTTC.

The V gene is TRBV18, the J gene TRBJ1-2, with D possibly being TRBD1 (5 bases). V gave up 6 bases and J gave up 8 bases, with 19 bases separating them. Germline V lookup: CDR1 KGHSH, CDR2 LQKENI. CDR3 size: 14 residues. DNA for the CDR3: TGTGCCAGCTCCAGTCAATCAGGGTCGGGCGGCTACACCTTC. Protein sequence: CASSSQSGSGGYTF.

The V call is TRBV2, the J call TRBJ1-5, with D uncertain. The germline V and J ends were trimmed by 8 bases and 5 bases, with 16 bases remaining between them. Per germline, CDR1 SNHLY and CDR2 FYNNEI. There are 14 residues in the CDR3. The DNA of the CDR3 is TGTGCCAGCGGGAGGGTGGGCGGCGATCAGCCCCAGCATTTT. It yields the protein CASGRVGGDQPQHF.

The rearrangement links TRBV27 to TRBJ1-4; D uncertain. This CDR3 has 14 amino acids. The germline V and J ends were trimmed by 7 bases and 4 bases, with 13 bases remaining between them. Germline values: CDR1 MNHEY, CDR2 SMNVEV (reference sequence). The CDR3 coding sequence is TGTGCCAGCACCGCCGCGAGCTTTAATGAAAAACTGTTTTTT. Translated: CASTAASFNEKLFF.

This chain joins TRBV9 and TRBJ2-7; 9 bases are a match to TRBD1. CDR1 and CDR2 from the germline V gene are SGDLS and YYNGEE. V was clipped by 3 bases and J by 0 bases; unmatched bases: 4. This CDR3 region has 15 residues. The DNA for the CDR3 is TGTGCCAGCAGCGCGGGACAGGGATCCTCCTACGAGCAGTACTTC. Protein: CASSAGQGSSYEQYF.

The rearrangement uses TRBV2 and TRBJ2-2, with D hard to call. Germline CDR1 reads SNHLY; CDR2 reads FYNNEI. The V end lost 7 bases, the J end lost 0 bases, and 9 bases lay between the germline ends. The CDR3 loop spans 14 amino acids. CDR3 nucleotides: TGTGCCAGCATATTACAGTCGAACACCGGGGAGCTGTTTTTT. Protein product: CASILQSNTGELFF. The whole variable domain, remainder taken from reference TRBV2 and TRBJ2-2, is EPEVTQTPSHQVTQMGQEVILRCVPISNHLYFYWYRQILGQKVEFLVSFYNNEISEKSEIFDDQFSVERPDGSNFTLKIRSTKLEDSAMYFCASILQSNTGELFFGEGSRLTVL.

The chain is built from TRBV7-9 and TRBJ2-3; 10 positions match TRBD1. Germline CDR1 and CDR2: SEHNR and FQNEAQ (reference sequence). V gave up 5 bases and J gave up 1 base; unmatched junction bases: 6. The CDR3 consists of 16 residues. The chain's CDR3 is CASSPSGTGGTDTQYF. In DNA form, the CDR3 reads TGTGCCAGCAGCCCAAGCGGGACAGGGGGCACAGATACGCAGTATTTT. Looking up the rest from reference TRBV7-9 and TRBJ2-3 gives the full variable domain: DTGVSQNPRHKITKRGQNVTFRCDPISEHNRLYWYRQTLGQGPEFLTYFQNEAQLEKSRLLSDRFSAERPKGSFSTLEIQRTEQGDSAMYLCASSPSGTGGTDTQYFGPGTRLTVL.

The table lists this clone with a count of one. The rearrangement joins TRBV9 to TRBJ1-6, with D perhaps TRBD1 (6 bases). The germline V and J ends were trimmed by 0 bases and 6 bases, with 7 bases remaining between them. In germline, CDR1 is SGDLS, CDR2 YYNGEE. This CDR3 is 14 amino acids long. The CDR3 coding sequence is TGTGCCAGCAGCGTAGGGGACATTAATTCACCCCTCCACTTT. It yields the protein CASSVGDINSPLHF. The whole variable domain, filled in from reference TRBV9 and TRBJ1-6, reads DSGVTQTPKHLITATGQRVTLRCSPRSGDLSVYWYQQSLDQGLQFLIQYYNGEERAKGNILERFSAQQFPDLHSELNLSSLELGDSALYFCASSVGDINSPLHFGNGTRLTVT.

The genes are TRBV5-1 and TRBJ2-7, with D possibly being TRBD2 (6 bases). CDR1 is SGHRS, CDR2 YFSETQ, per germline. Trimming took off 5 bases at V and 1 base at J, with 13 bases between the two ends. This CDR3 is 14 amino acids long. CDR3 protein: CASSGGMGSYEQYF. The CDR3 DNA reads as TGCGCCAGCAGTGGGGGGATGGGTTCCTACGAGCAGTACTTC.

The chain is built from TRBV19 and TRBJ2-3, with 9 positions matching TRBD2. V shed 6 bases and J 2 bases; nucleotides not matched to a gene: 12. In germline, CDR1 is LNHDA, CDR2 SQIVND (reference sequence). The CDR3 contains 17 residues. As DNA, the CDR3 is TGTGCCAGTAGGGAAAAAATAGCGGGGGCCCTCACAGATACGCAGTATTTT. Translated, it gives CASREKIAGALTDTQYF.

V gene TRBV19 combines with J gene TRBJ1-5; 10 bases align to TRBD1. V shed 4 bases and J 3 bases; nucleotides not matched to a gene: 3. Germline values: CDR1 LNHDA, CDR2 SQIVND (reference sequence). The length of the CDR3 is 15 residues. Here the CDR3 reads CASSRQGADNQPQHF. The CDR3 nucleotides read TGTGCCAGTAGTAGACAGGGGGCTGACAATCAGCCCCAGCATTTT.

There are a few counts of this clone. The rearrangement uses TRBV2 and TRBJ2-7; D remains ambiguous. The CDR3 has 13 residues. V lost 7 bases and J 7 bases, leaving 17 bases between the germline ends. Germline CDR1 reads SNHLY; CDR2 reads FYNNEI. The DNA of the CDR3 is TGTGCCAGCATCGCGGCCCCGGGTCGAGAGCAGTACTTC. Protein sequence: CASIAAPGREQYF.

The chain links TRBV25-1 to TRBJ1-4; D not resolved. CDR3 length equals 15 residues. Germline V gene lookup returns CDR1 MGHDK and CDR2 SYGVNS. V was pared by 4 bases and J by 6 bases, with 15 bases between. The CDR3 reads CASSGLGGRDEKLFF. The CDR3 coding sequence is TGTGCCAGCAGTGGGTTAGGCGGGCGCGATGAAAAACTGTTTTTT.

This clone came up once. The chain has TRBV19 and TRBJ1-5; D is possibly TRBD1 (5 bases). This CDR3 region has 14 residues. Germline V gene data show CDR1 as LNHDA and CDR2 as SQIVND (reference sequence). The germline V and J ends were trimmed by 8 bases and 4 bases, with 15 bases remaining between them. Written as DNA, the CDR3 is TGTGCCAGTGATGGGGGGAATTGGAATCAGCCCCAGCATTTT. Residues: CASDGGNWNQPQHF.

V and J are TRBV6-1 and TRBJ1-5; maybe TRBD1 (6 bases). The CDR3 has 15 residues. Germline V lookup: CDR1 MNHNS, CDR2 SASEGT. Trimming took off 8 bases at V and 0 bases at J, with 14 bases between the two ends. CDR3 nucleotide sequence: TGTGCCAGCGACACAGGGAATGCTAGCAATCAGCCCCAGCATTTT. Amino acid sequence: CASDTGNASNQPQHF.